The 14 T cell receptor beta chains in this list originate from one sample, sequenced in a study of T cell repertoires in cytomegalovirus infection. The antigens these receptors bind are not known. From the reads, TCRdb called clonotypes with MiXCR, one entry per CDR3 protein. Among 830,000 or so distinct CDR3 sequences listed, about 33% were seen once. This specimen was cultured CD8+ T cells from PBMCs, taken from culture after CMV antigen stimulation. Receptors originate from a human donor in good health (CMV status not recorded). Some clones in this sample may be carry-over from other donors' samples.

This clonotype was counted many times. The chain combines TRBV11-2 with TRBJ1-2, with D possibly matching TRBD1 (5 bases). The germline V gene has CDR1 SGHAT and CDR2 FQNNGV. The CDR3 is made up of 14 amino acids. Trimming cost V 3 bases and J 7 bases, with 15 bases left between them. The CDR3 region has the DNA TGTGCCAGCAGCTTTAGGGACCAACGTCGTGGCTACACCTTC. Protein: CASSFRDQRRGYTF.

A few counts support this clonotype. This sequence joins TRBV28 and TRBJ2-3; possible D gene TRBD2, 7 bases. The CDR3 loop spans 17 amino acids. V was cut by 6 bases and J by 2 bases, with 21 bases left in between. The germline V gene encodes CDR1 MDHEN and CDR2 SYDVKM. The CDR3 loop is CASSPLGRGLFTDTQYF. CDR3 nucleotides: TGTGCCAGCAGCCCTCTCGGGCGGGGGCTCTTCACAGATACGCAGTATTTT.

This chain connects TRBV29-1 to TRBJ2-2; unclear D gene. CDR1 is SQVTM, CDR2 ANQGSEA, per germline. The CDR3 sequence is 14 residues long. The ends were cut back, 3 bases at V and 3 bases at J, with 11 bases in the middle. The CDR3, as DNA: TGCAGCGTTGAGGCGCTCCGGGACACCGGGGAGCTGTTTTTT. This sequence encodes CSVEALRDTGELFF.

The chain joins TRBV4-1 to TRBJ2-7; 7 nucleotides agree with TRBD2. The CDR3 contains 15 residues. V gave up 4 bases and J gave up 3 bases; unmatched junction bases: 9. Germline assignment: CDR1 MGHRA and CDR2 YSYEKL. CDR3 protein: CASSLRRGSDYEQYF. CDR3 sequence (DNA): TGCGCCAGCAGCCTACGGCGGGGGTCTGACTACGAGCAGTACTTC.

This clonotype has a handful of counts. J is TRBJ2-1 and V is TRBV5-6; TRBD1 aligns across 12 bases. Germline loops: CDR1 SGHDT, CDR2 YYEEEE. This CDR3 has 15 amino acids. With 4 bases clipped from V and 7 bases from J, the junction kept 6 bases outside the gene matches. CDR3 DNA sequence: TGTGCCAGCAGCGATGGGACAGGGGGCGGAAATGAGCAGTTCTTC. Translation gives CASSDGTGGGNEQFF. Filled out from reference TRBV5-6 and TRBJ2-1, the complete variable domain reads DAGVTQSPTHLIKTRGQQVTLRCSPKSGHDTVSWYQQALGQGPQFIFQYYEEEERQRGNFPDRFSGHQFPNYSSELNVNALLLGDSALYLCASSDGTGGGNEQFFGPGTRLTVL.

This clonotype showed up many times. The chain joins TRBV7-9 to TRBJ2-3; D is unresolved. Trimming removed 3 bases at V and 2 bases at J, with 3 bases between. Germline V gives CDR1 SEHNR, CDR2 FQNEAQ (reference sequence). The CDR3 loop spans 12 amino acids. CDR3 DNA sequence: TGTGCCAGCAGCTTGTTCACAGATACGCAGTATTTT. The encoded protein is CASSLFTDTQYF.

The DNA of the CDR3 is TGTGCCAGCAGCTTTGCGGGGGGGGCGAATGAGCAGTTCTTC. Translating it yields CASSFAGGANEQFF. The V call is TRBV5-4, the J call TRBJ2-1; TRBD2 agrees at 9 bases. The CDR3 sequence is 14 residues long. Germline-derived CDR1 and CDR2 are SGHNT and YYREEE (reference sequence). The V segment lost 2 bases and the J segment 7 bases; nucleotides outside the gene matches: 4.

This clonotype was observed at least ten times. This chain links TRBV11-1 with TRBJ1-1, with D hard to call. Germline CDR1 and CDR2: SGHAT and FQDESV (reference sequence). Trimming removed 2 bases from V and 1 base from J, with 11 bases in between. The CDR3 is made up of 15 amino acids. The CDR3 loop reads CASSLFPTQNTEAFF. The CDR3 bases are TGTGCCAGCAGCTTATTTCCGACTCAGAACACTGAAGCTTTCTTT.

Remarks on this clonotype: Being one base from a much bigger clone, this may be a read error. The genes are TRBV7-8 and TRBJ2-1; TRBD2 aligns across 8 bases. Trimming at V came to 3 bases and at J to 0 bases, leaving 4 bases not matched to a gene. The CDR3 has 16 amino acids. Per the germline V gene, CDR1 is SGHVS and CDR2 is FQNEAQ. This CDR3 is CASSFRLATSYNEQFF. Here the CDR3 DNA reads TGTGCCAGCAGCTTCCGACTAGCGACCTCCTACAATGAGCAGTTCTTC.

V and J are TRBV5-1 and TRBJ2-1, with TRBD2 matching over 9 bases. The V gene end was trimmed by 5 bases and the J gene end by 1 base; junction bases not matched to a gene: 7. CDR1 and CDR2 from the germline V gene are SGHRS and YFSETQ. The CDR3 consists of 16 residues. In DNA form, the CDR3 reads TGCGCCAGCAGAACCAGACTAGCGGCGTCCTACAATGAGCAGTTCTTC. Translation: CASRTRLAASYNEQFF. Supplemented by reference TRBV5-1 and TRBJ2-1, the full variable domain reads KAGVTQTPRYLIKTRGQQVTLSCSPISGHRSVSWYQQTPGQGLQFLFEYFSETQRNKGNFPGRFSGRQFSNSRSEMNVSTLELGDSALYLCASRTRLAASYNEQFFGPGTRLTVL.

This clonotype turned up a few times. V gene TRBV6-6 combines with J gene TRBJ2-3; 7 bases line up with TRBD2. The CDR3 has 15 residues. The junction had 9 bases not matched to a gene; V was cut back by 9 bases and J by 0 bases. Per the germline V gene, CDR1 is MNHNY and CDR2 is SVGAGI (reference sequence). This CDR3 is CASSKTSQSTDTQYF. CDR3 in DNA: TGTGCCAGTTCTAAGACTAGCCAGAGCACAGATACGCAGTATTTT.

This clonotype was detected ten times or more. The chain uses TRBV10-3 and TRBJ2-5; 13 bases are a match to TRBD2. Germline V gene lookup returns CDR1 ENHRY and CDR2 SYGVKD. This CDR3 contains 16 residues. Unmatched junction bases numbered 2, after V lost 2 bases and J lost 2 bases. This CDR3 is CAISEPGLAGQETQYF. DNA of the CDR3: TGTGCCATCAGTGAGCCGGGACTAGCGGGGCAAGAGACCCAGTACTTC.

The rearrangement uses TRBV7-9 and TRBJ2-5; weak D call: TRBD1 (5 bases). Per germline, CDR1 SEHNR and CDR2 FQNEAQ (reference sequence). This CDR3 contains 14 residues. V lost 3 bases and J lost 5, with 13 bases in between. CDR3 sequence: CASSFMGPWETQYF. Written as DNA, the CDR3 is TGTGCCAGCAGCTTTATGGGGCCCTGGGAGACCCAGTACTTC.

V and J are TRBV4-2 and TRBJ1-2; the D gene is possibly TRBD1 (6 bases). CDR3 size: 17 residues. Germline-derived CDR1 and CDR2 are LGHNA and YNFKEQ. Deletions cut 0 bases from V and 8 bases from J, with 22 bases between. This CDR3 is CASSQDQPGGGLRGYTF. The CDR3 DNA reads TGTGCCAGCAGCCAAGATCAACCTGGGGGCGGTCTAAGAGGCTACACCTTC.